The 2 T cell receptor beta chains in this list originate from one sample, sequenced in a study of cytomegalovirus exposure and HLA in healthy donors. Vbeta (60) and Jbeta (13) primers were used in the PCR. Profiled with immunoSEQ multiplex PCR; TCRdb holds only in-frame clones, not every one. The sample holds about 160,000 clones. The sample consisted of PBMCs. These receptors came from a man aged 30-40 years in good health and CMV-seronegative.

As DNA, the CDR3 is TGTGCCAGCTCAGCTACAGGGACCTCCAATCAGCCCCAGCATTTT. This sequence encodes CASSATGTSNQPQHF. This chain uses TRBV18 with TRBJ1-5, with D perhaps matching TRBD1 (6 bases). Trimming left V 5 bases short and J 3 bases short, with 14 bases between. The CDR3 spans 15 residues. Germline lookup yields CDR1 KGHSH and CDR2 LQKENI.

This chain connects TRBV6-1 to TRBJ1-1, with unresolved D. The ends were cut back, 8 bases at V and 5 bases at J, with 9 bases in the middle. This CDR3 region has 11 residues. Germline CDR1 is MNHNS and CDR2 is SASEGT. The CDR3 is CASLGLTEAFF. Written as DNA, the CDR3 is TGTGCCAGCCTTGGACTGACTGAAGCTTTCTTT.